This T cell receptor beta chain was recorded in a study of technical replicates of blood from several donors. TCRdb's table, derived via immunoSEQ multiplex PCR, lists solely in-frame clones and lacks some. The sample gives 45,000 to 55,000 clones, 94% of which show up once; approximately 0.22% is in the top ten. V lost 1 base, J lost 9 bases, and 10 bases stayed unmatched. Germline CDR1 SGHTA, CDR2 FQGTGA. CDR3 size: 15 residues. The chain links TRBV7-3 to TRBJ1-1, with TRBD1 identical over 8 bases. The specimen sequenced was T cells isolated from PBMCs. This clonotype originated in a human donor in good health. The CDR3 DNA follows: TGTGCCAGCAGCTTAATGGGGACAGGATACGAAAAAGCTTTCTTT. Translated: CASSLMGTGYEKAFF.